Below, 24 T cell receptor beta chains from the same sample are listed, as sequenced in a study of blood T cell repertoires in COVID-19 (dated by TCRdb to 2018 to 2020). Libraries came from the immunoSEQ multiplex PCR assay. Not all clones reach the TCRdb copy of this immuneACCESS table, which keeps in-frame sequences only. Checked studies attribute under half of the gap to unresolved V genes and leave the rest unexplained. The sample table holds 250,000 to 350,000 clones, of which roughly 89% were seen once. The ten largest clones capture 0.9% to 1% of the sample. The source material was peripheral blood. Every receptor here comes from a woman aged 40 to 50 who had recovered from COVID-19.

The CDR3 here is CAWSVGLGVEGIQYF. The CDR3 DNA is TGTGCCTGGAGTGTAGGACTGGGTGTGGAAGGCATTCAGTACTTC. The J gene is TRBJ2-4, the V gene TRBV30; possible D gene TRBD2, 5 bases. The CDR3 has 15 residues. The germline CDR1 and CDR2 sequences are GTSNPN and SVGIG (reference sequence). The germline V and J ends were trimmed by 0 bases and 9 bases, with 18 bases remaining between them.

The gene calls are TRBV7-7 and TRBJ2-2, with D possibly being TRBD1 (5 bases). Germline V gives CDR1 SSHAT, CDR2 FNYEAQ (reference sequence). The CDR3 contains 15 residues. Trimming removed 1 base from V and 4 bases from J, with 10 bases in between. The DNA for the CDR3 is TGTGCCAGCAGCTTAGGGCAGGGCGGCACCGGGGAGCTGTTTTTT. This gives the protein CASSLGQGGTGELFF.

This rearrangement joins TRBV3-1 (or the pseudogene TRBV3-2) to TRBJ2-3; perhaps TRBD1 as D (6 bases). V lost 1 base to trimming and J lost 0 bases, with 8 bases between them. CDR1 and CDR2 from the germline V gene are LGHDT and YNNKEL (reference sequence). CDR3 length equals 15 residues. CDR3 sequence reads: CASSQGTASTDTQYF. The DNA of the CDR3 is TGTGCCAGCAGCCAAGGGACAGCTAGCACAGATACGCAGTATTTT.

The chain employs TRBV29-1 and TRBJ1-1, with a possible D match to TRBD1 (6 bases). The CDR3 covers 16 residues. Germline-derived CDR1 and CDR2 are SQVTM and ANQGSEA. V was pared by 3 bases and J by 3 bases, with 20 bases between. The CDR3 region has the DNA TGCAGCGTTGATTTAGGATTAGGGGGTAGTTACACTGAAGCTTTCTTT. Protein: CSVDLGLGGSYTEAFF.

J is TRBJ2-2 and V is TRBV11-3; the match to TRBD1 covers 9 bases. Germline CDR1 is SGHNT and CDR2 is YENEEA. This CDR3 comprises 16 residues. With V trimmed by 4 bases and J by 1 base, 4 bases remained unmatched. The CDR3 reads CASSSPTGGNTGELFF. In DNA form, the CDR3 reads TGTGCCAGCAGCTCCCCGACAGGGGGGAACACCGGGGAGCTGTTTTTT.

The V call is TRBV5-5, the J call TRBJ2-1; 10 positions match TRBD2. Germline values: CDR1 SGHKS, CDR2 YYEKEE (reference sequence). V was clipped by 1 base and J by 8 bases; unmatched bases: 6. CDR3 length: 15 residues. CDR3 residues: CASSLSLAGAYEQFF. In DNA form, the CDR3 reads TGTGCCAGCAGCTTGTCCCTAGCGGGAGCCTATGAGCAGTTCTTC. The full variable domain, completed using reference TRBV5-5 and TRBJ2-1, is DAGVTQSPTHLIKTRGQQVTLRCSPISGHKSVSWYQQVLGQGPQFIFQYYEKEERGRGNFPDRFSARQFPNYSSELNVNALLLGDSALYLCASSLSLAGAYEQFFGPGTRLTVL.

The CDR3 loop is CASSLNPPGQGTGELFF. DNA for the CDR3: TGCGCCAGCAGCTTAAATCCCCCGGGACAGGGAACCGGGGAGCTGTTTTTT. The rearrangement joins TRBV5-1 to TRBJ2-2, with 9 nucleotides matching TRBD1. The length of the CDR3 is 17 residues. With 2 bases clipped from V and 5 bases from J, the junction kept 10 bases outside the gene matches. Looked up from germline, CDR1 is SGHRS and CDR2 is YFSETQ.

The V and J genes are TRBV11-1 and TRBJ2-2, with D perhaps matching TRBD1 (6 bases). The germline V gene has CDR1 SGHAT and CDR2 FQDESV (reference sequence). The CDR3 sequence is 15 residues long. V shed 0 bases and J shed 2 bases, with 7 bases lying between them. CDR3 in DNA: TGTGCCAGCAGCTTAGCCAGGGGAAACACCGGGGAGCTGTTTTTT. This gives the protein CASSLARGNTGELFF.

V usage is TRBV10-2 and J usage is TRBJ2-7; D is possibly TRBD2 (6 bases). V dropped 1 base and J dropped 4 bases, with 17 bases sitting between them. The germline CDR1 and CDR2 sequences are WSHSY and SAAADI. CDR3 length: 16 residues. The CDR3 DNA sequence: TGCGCCAGCAGTGAGTTCATGGGGGGACCAACTTACGAGCAGTACTTC. As protein: CASSEFMGGPTYEQYF.

V usage is TRBV6-5 and J usage is TRBJ2-7; TRBD2 matches at 7 bases. Per the germline V gene, CDR1 is MNHEY and CDR2 is SVGAGI. The junction had 10 bases not matched to a gene; V was cut back by 6 bases and J by 5 bases. This CDR3 is built from 14 residues. CDR3 DNA sequence: TGTGCCAGCAGCCCCATCGGGAGGCGCGACGAGCAGTACTTC. Translated: CASSPIGRRDEQYF.

The CDR3 region has the DNA TGTGCCAGTTCCACAGGGTACGCCACTGAAGCTTTCTTT. Protein product: CASSTGYATEAFF. This chain joins TRBV5-4 and TRBJ1-1; D is perhaps TRBD1 (6 bases). The CDR3 is 13 amino acids. V shed 8 bases and J shed 4 bases, with 15 bases lying between them. CDR1 is SGHNT, CDR2 YYREEE, per germline (reference sequence). Together with reference TRBV5-4 and TRBJ1-1, the CDR3 gives the full variable domain: ETGVTQSPTHLIKTRGQQVTLRCSSQSGHNTVSWYQQALGQGPQFIFQYYREEENGRGNFPPRFSGLQFPNYSSELNVNALELDDSALYLCASSTGYATEAFFGQGTRLTVV.

The rearrangement links TRBV29-1 to TRBJ2-5, with TRBD1 matching over 8 bases. Germline loops: CDR1 SQVTM, CDR2 ANQGSEA. Unmatched junction bases numbered 2, after V lost 1 base and J lost 4 bases. The CDR3 runs to 13 residues. The CDR3 is CSVEGGTGETQYF. The CDR3 DNA follows: TGCAGCGTTGAAGGCGGGACAGGAGAGACCCAGTACTTC. Based on the CDR3 plus reference TRBV29-1 and TRBJ2-5, the full variable domain is SAVISQKPSRDICQRGTSLTIQCQVDSQVTMMFWYRQQPGQSLTLIATANQGSEATYESGFVIDKFPISRPNLTFSTLTVSNMSPEDSSIYLCSVEGGTGETQYFGPGTRLLVL.

The CDR3: CASSPPGQGNVDGYTF. The CDR3 nucleotides are TGTGCCAGCTCACCACCGGGACAGGGGAATGTTGATGGCTACACCTTC. V is TRBV18 and J is TRBJ1-2; 10 nucleotides align to TRBD1. Germline CDR1 KGHSH, CDR2 LQKENI. The CDR3 extends over 16 amino acids. Trimming at V came to 0 bases and at J to 6 bases, leaving 7 bases not matched to a gene.

The V gene is TRBV4-1, the J gene TRBJ2-2; possibly TRBD2 for D (8 bases). Trimming shortened V by 0 bases and J by 4 bases, and 15 bases separated the two germline ends. Germline CDR1 MGHRA, CDR2 YSYEKL. The CDR3 totals 17 residues. The CDR3 reads CASSQDGRGHGTGELFF. CDR3 bases: TGCGCCAGCAGCCAAGACGGGAGGGGGCATGGCACCGGGGAGCTGTTTTTT.

The count of this clone is one. The chain is built from TRBV9 and TRBJ2-3, with TRBD1 matching 9 bases. Germline V lookup: CDR1 SGDLS, CDR2 YYNGEE. CDR3 length equals 16 residues. The junction had 6 bases not matched to a gene; V was cut back by 0 bases and J by 4 bases. The CDR3 DNA is TGTGCCAGCAGCGTAGAGGGGGGACAGGGTTCAGATACGCAGTATTTT. Protein sequence: CASSVEGGQGSDTQYF.

V gene TRBV5-4 combines with J gene TRBJ1-1; no clear D. The CDR3 consists of 10 residues. Germline loops: CDR1 SGHNT, CDR2 YYREEE (reference sequence). Trimming removed 10 bases from V and 3 bases from J, with 7 bases in between. The CDR3 loop reads CAGGDTEAFF. Written as DNA, the CDR3 is TGTGCCGGCGGGGACACTGAAGCTTTCTTT.

The chain employs TRBV27 and TRBJ2-1; D might be TRBD1 (5 bases). Trimming cost V 4 bases and J 0 bases, with 13 bases left between them. Germline CDR1 reads MNHEY; CDR2 reads SMNVEV (reference sequence). This CDR3 has 16 residues. The CDR3 DNA reads as TGTGCCAGCAGTTCCTCGACAGAGAGCTCCTACAATGAGCAGTTCTTC. This translates into CASSSSTESSYNEQFF.

The chain links TRBV10-3 to TRBJ2-7; no firm D call. The CDR3 loop spans 12 amino acids. Germline CDR1 reads ENHRY; CDR2 reads SYGVKD. V was clipped by 0 bases and J by 4 bases, with 4 bases between them. CDR3: CAISESSYEQYF. CDR3 sequence (DNA): TGTGCCATCAGTGAGTCGAGTTACGAGCAGTACTTC.

J is TRBJ2-7 and V is TRBV4-1, with a tentative D call TRBD2 (5 bases). This CDR3 spans 16 amino acids. V gave up 0 bases and J gave up 5 bases, with 17 bases separating them. Germline V gene data show CDR1 as MGHRA and CDR2 as YSYEKL. CDR3 sequence: CASSQDWGRTRDEQYF. In DNA, the CDR3 is TGCGCCAGCAGCCAAGATTGGGGTCGGACTCGGGACGAGCAGTACTTC.

This clone was observed a few times. This chain links TRBV4-2 with TRBJ1-1, with 7 bases identical to TRBD1. The CDR3 contains 14 residues. V lost 2 bases and J lost 5; bases outside the gene matches: 5. CDR1 and CDR2 from the germline V gene are LGHNA and YNFKEQ. The CDR3 DNA sequence: TGTGCCAGCAGCCAATTCCCGACAGGGACTGAAGCTTTCTTT. This translates into CASSQFPTGTEAFF.

V usage is TRBV5-1 and J usage is TRBJ1-4; possible D gene TRBD1, 5 bases. V was cut by 5 bases and J by 7 bases, with 9 bases left in between. The CDR3 consists of 12 residues. From germline, CDR1 is SGHRS and CDR2 YFSETQ. The CDR3 sequence is CASRAQGEKLFF. The CDR3, as DNA: TGCGCCAGCAGGGCCCAGGGTGAAAAACTGTTTTTT.

This clone appeared once. The V call is TRBV11-2, the J call TRBJ2-1; 11 bases agree with TRBD1. The CDR3 totals 18 residues. V lost 1 base and J lost 4; bases outside the gene matches: 9. The germline V gene has CDR1 SGHAT and CDR2 FQNNGV. CDR3 loop: CASSLGIWTGGGYNEQFF. The CDR3 DNA reads TGTGCCAGCAGCTTAGGAATCTGGACAGGGGGCGGTTACAATGAGCAGTTCTTC.

The chain combines TRBV6-5 with TRBJ1-2, with TRBD1 matching over 7 bases. Germline assignment: CDR1 MNHEY and CDR2 SVGAGI. This CDR3 region has 12 residues. Germline trimming cut 7 bases from V and 5 bases from J; bases unmatched to any gene: 4. CDR3 loop: CASTDRNYGYTF. CDR3 coding DNA: TGTGCCAGCACGGACAGGAATTATGGCTACACCTTC.

The J gene is TRBJ2-1, the V gene TRBV19; 8 bases line up with TRBD1. Germline V gives CDR1 LNHDA, CDR2 SQIVND (reference sequence). Germline trimming cut 6 bases from V and 0 bases from J; bases unmatched to any gene: 10. The CDR3 length is 17 residues. The CDR3 region is CASRDRVGWDSYNEQFF. The CDR3 DNA reads as TGTGCCAGTAGGGACAGGGTCGGTTGGGACTCCTACAATGAGCAGTTCTTC. The complete variable domain, with remaining parts taken from reference TRBV19 and TRBJ2-1, reads DGGITQSPKYLFRKEGQNVTLSCEQNLNHDAMYWYRQDPGQGLRLIYYSQIVNDFQKGDIAEGYSVSREKKESFPLTVTSAQKNPTAFYLCASRDRVGWDSYNEQFFGPGTRLTVL.